Below, 13 T cell receptor beta chains from the same sample are listed, as sequenced in a study of blood T cell repertoires in COVID-19. TCRdb keeps only in-frame clones here, not all; method: immunoSEQ multiplex PCR. The data hold under 450,000 clones, with about 89% observed a single time. Sequencing was performed on PBMCs or T cells enriched from blood (not recorded which). The receptors were sampled from a woman aged 40 to 50 who had been exposed to COVID-19.

This clone has only one observation. This chain joins TRBV9 and TRBJ1-5; a possible D gene is TRBD1 (5 bases). The length of the CDR3 is 14 residues. From germline, CDR1 is SGDLS and CDR2 YYNGEE. V was pared by 4 bases and J by 1 base, with 9 bases between. CDR3 sequence (DNA): TGTGCCAGCAGCAAGACAGAGAGCAATCAGCCCCAGCATTTT. The encoded protein is CASSKTESNQPQHF.

The chain combines TRBV7-9 with TRBJ1-4, with D possibly TRBD1 on 5 matching bases. CDR3 length: 13 amino acids. Germline lookup yields CDR1 SEHNR and CDR2 FQNEAQ (reference sequence). Trimming cost V 6 bases and J 4 bases, with 9 bases left between them. As DNA, the CDR3 is TGTGCCAGCAGTCGGGGACTTAATGAAAAACTGTTTTTT. Its translation: CASSRGLNEKLFF.

V gene TRBV27 combines with J gene TRBJ1-1; the match to TRBD1 covers 7 bases. With V trimmed by 5 bases and J by 11 bases, 17 bases remained unmatched. From germline, CDR1 is MNHEY and CDR2 SMNVEV (reference sequence). CDR3 length equals 15 residues. The CDR3 protein is CASSAVPGTATPAFF. CDR3 bases: TGTGCCAGCAGTGCCGTACCCGGGACAGCCACCCCGGCTTTCTTT.

V is TRBV28 and J is TRBJ2-7; 8 nucleotides line up with TRBD2. V lost 3 bases and J lost 6; bases outside the gene matches: 13. Germline V gene data show CDR1 as MDHEN and CDR2 as SYDVKM. The CDR3 spans 16 residues. Written as DNA, the CDR3 is TGTGCCAGCAGTTTTCCTTTGCGCGGGAGGACGGCCGAGCAGTACTTC. Its translation is CASSFPLRGRTAEQYF.

This clone was seen a single time. The chain combines TRBV6-4 with TRBJ1-1, with D uncertain. CDR1 is MRHNA and CDR2 is SNTAGT in the germline V gene. The CDR3 covers 12 residues. Trimming cost V 1 base and J 8 bases, with 8 bases left between them. CDR3 in amino acids: CASSDLYGEAFF. DNA for the CDR3: TGTGCCAGCAGTGACTTGTATGGCGAAGCTTTCTTT.

This rearrangement joins TRBV3-1 (or the pseudogene TRBV3-2) to TRBJ2-1, with D possibly TRBD2 on 7 matching bases. The V and J ends lost 3 bases and 10 bases respectively, with 16 bases between them. The CDR3 length is 14 residues. Germline-derived CDR1 and CDR2 are LGHDT and YNNKEL (reference sequence). The CDR3 loop is CASSHPRGGGEQFF. The CDR3 nucleotides are TGTGCCAGCAGCCACCCAAGGGGAGGGGGGGAGCAGTTCTTC.

This chain joins TRBV13 and TRBJ2-7; no firm D call. CDR1 and CDR2 (germline): PRHDT, FYEKMQ (reference sequence). V was pared by 4 bases and J by 2 bases, with 6 bases between. CDR3 length equals 12 residues. The CDR3 reads CASSSLTYEQYF. The CDR3 DNA reads TGTGCCAGCAGCTCCTTAACCTACGAGCAGTACTTC.

The chain couples TRBV7-3 to TRBJ1-1, with D unclear. Germline CDR1 reads SGHTA; CDR2 reads FQGTGA. The CDR3 sequence is 14 residues long. Trimming cost V 2 bases and J 0 bases, with 7 bases left between them. CDR3 DNA: TGTGCCAGCAGCTTACGAGGGCTGAACACTGAAGCTTTCTTT. Translating gives CASSLRGLNTEAFF.

The chain is built from TRBV19 and TRBJ1-1, with 9 bases identical to TRBD1. Trimming cost V 9 bases and J 1 base; bases outside gene matches: 6. Germline assignment: CDR1 LNHDA and CDR2 SQIVND (reference sequence). The CDR3 covers 14 residues. The DNA of the CDR3 is TGTGCCAGCTGCCACAGGGGGCAGAACACTGAAGCTTTCTTT. Amino acids: CASCHRGQNTEAFF.

The chain carries TRBV24-1 and TRBJ2-2; 9 bases agree with TRBD1. The trim removed 10 bases at V and 4 bases at J, leaving 6 bases unmatched. From germline, CDR1 is KGHDR and CDR2 SFDVKD. The length of the CDR3 is 14 residues. CDR3 amino acids: CATRQGGGTGELFF. CDR3 coding DNA: TGTGCCACGCGACAGGGGGGCGGCACCGGGGAGCTGTTTTTT.

The V and J genes are TRBV7-9 and TRBJ2-3; the match to TRBD2 covers 7 bases. Germline CDR1 SEHNR, CDR2 FQNEAQ (reference sequence). The V segment lost 4 bases and the J segment 0 bases; nucleotides outside the gene matches: 4. The length of the CDR3 is 15 residues. The CDR3 protein is CASSSSGGSTDTQYF. Written as DNA, the CDR3 is TGTGCCAGCAGCTCCTCGGGGGGTAGCACAGATACGCAGTATTTT.

This chain joins TRBV19 and TRBJ1-5; D is ambiguous. Germline CDR1 is LNHDA and CDR2 is SQIVND (reference sequence). CDR3 length equals 13 residues. V lost 5 bases and J 7 bases, leaving 12 bases between the germline ends. The CDR3 coding sequence is TGTGCCAGTAGTGACTCCGGAGCCCAGCCCCAGCATTTT. Its translation: CASSDSGAQPQHF.

This clone was detected only a few times. The V call is TRBV6-1, the J call TRBJ1-5, with 9 positions matching TRBD1. The CDR3 totals 18 residues. Germline V gene sequence: CDR1 MNHNS, CDR2 SASEGT. With V trimmed by 0 bases and J by 0 bases, 6 bases remained unmatched. The CDR3 loop is CASSEAGTGRYSNQPQHF. The CDR3 nucleotides read TGTGCCAGCAGTGAAGCGGGGACAGGGCGTTATAGCAATCAGCCCCAGCATTTT.